The subject of this entry is one T cell receptor (beta chain). Its antigen is currently unknown. Focal radiation plus CTLA-4 blockade with ipilimumab was given to patients with chemo-refractory metastatic non-small-cell lung cancer. Trimming took 4 bases from V and 7 from J, leaving 14 bases between them. The CDR3 contains 14 residues. Germline CDR1 reads SNHLY; CDR2 reads FYNNEI. The data originate from a study of radiotherapy plus CTLA-4 blockade in lung cancer. Study as a whole: An objective response was seen in approximately 17% of patients, and disease control in just over 30%. Study observations and caveats: Blood-borne expansion of tumor-derived TCR clones followed radiotherapy plus ipilimumab. Best predicting response, reportedly, were early blood T cell clone dynamics, with interferon-beta.

The table came from immunoSEQ multiplex PCR; TCRdb's copy has only in-frame clones and leaves some out. This sample carries 40,000 to 45,000 clones, 65% to 75% of them seen once, and the ten largest clones take 8.5% to 10%. Sequenced material: peripheral blood, taken from a patient treated with radiotherapy plus ipilimumab. The V and J genes are TRBV2 and TRBJ2-1, with D perhaps matching TRBD1 (5 bases). The sequence came from a human donor with non-small cell lung cancer who had stable disease on radiotherapy plus ipilimumab. CDR3 loop: CASSGRQGRNEQFF. CDR3 coding DNA: TGTGCCAGCAGTGGAAGGCAGGGTAGGAATGAGCAGTTCTTC.